The rows below give T cell receptor beta chains drawn from one sample of a study of CD8 T cells in Susac syndrome. TCRdb used MiXCR to reprocess the immunoSEQ multiplex PCR reads, holding one entry per CDR3 protein. The sample comprises about 120,000 distinct CDR3 sequences, 85% to 95% of which are singletons, and approximately 0.097% rests with the top ten. What was sequenced was CD4+ T cells from PBMCs. Receptors originate from a human donor with multiple sclerosis. Both conserved end residues are part of each CDR3. D genes are given only for firm matches. Expanded clones get a size class; other rows say once, few or many, or leave the size out.

d_gene	abundance	v_gene	j_gene	CDR3aa	CDR3nt
NA	once	TRBV18	TRBJ1-1	CASSPSLNTEAFF	TGTGCCAGCTCACCATCACTGAACACTGAAGCTTTCTTT
NA	NA	TRBV5-5	TRBJ2-5	CASSSTSKWETQYF	TGTGCCAGCAGCTCAACTAGCAAATGGGAGACCCAGTACTTC
NA	NA	TRBV7-2	TRBJ1-3	CASSRPGNTIYF	TGTGCCAGCAGCAGACCTGGAAACACCATATATTTT
NA	NA	TRBV4-1	TRBJ2-2	CASSHNRGGTGELFF	TGCGCCAGCAGCCACAACAGGGGAGGGACCGGGGAGCTGTTTTTT
TRBD1	NA	TRBV30	TRBJ2-7	CAWSAQTRDRGFF	TGTGCCTGGAGTGCCCAAACCCGGGACAGGGGTTTCTTC
NA	NA	TRBV6-5	TRBJ2-5	CASGPRLGEETQYF	TGTGCCAGCGGTCCTCGGCTGGGGGAAGAGACCCAGTACTTC
NA	NA	TRBV3-1	TRBJ2-6	CASSQQFSGANVLTF	TGTGCCAGCAGCCAACAGTTCTCTGGGGCCAACGTCCTGACTTTC
TRBD1	NA	TRBV5-6	TRBJ2-7	CASWGQGYEQYF	TGTGCCAGCTGGGGACAGGGCTACGAGCAGTACTTC
NA	NA	TRBV18	TRBJ2-7	CASSPRTGSYEQYF	TGTGCCAGCTCACCACGGACGGGATCCTACGAGCAGTACTTC
TRBD1	NA	TRBV12-3/TRBV12-4	TRBJ2-7	CASSLDRGSNIHYEQYF	TGTGCCAGCAGTCTGGACAGGGGGTCTAACATCCATTACGAGCAGTACTTC
TRBD1	NA	TRBV19	TRBJ1-1	CASSTGQGVTEAFF	TGTGCCAGTAGTACCGGACAGGGAGTCACTGAAGCTTTCTTT
NA	NA	TRBV9	TRBJ2-3	CASSGRDETADTQYF	TGTGCCAGCAGCGGGAGGGACGAGACGGCAGATACGCAGTATTTT
NA	NA	TRBV5-1	TRBJ2-2	CASSSALTGELFF	TGCGCCAGCAGCTCGGCCCTCACCGGGGAGCTGTTTTTT
NA	NA	TRBV12-3/TRBV12-4	TRBJ2-3	CASSFRGAIRTDTQYF	TGTGCCAGCAGTTTCCGAGGGGCCATCCGCACAGATACGCAGTATTTT
NA	few	TRBV11-2	TRBJ1-5	CASSLFGDQPQHF	TGTGCCAGCAGCTTATTTGGGGATCAGCCCCAGCATTTT
TRBD2	NA	TRBV20-1	TRBJ2-2	CSARELAGRANTGELFF	TGCAGTGCTAGAGAACTAGCGGGCCGCGCGAACACCGGGGAGCTGTTTTTT
NA	NA	TRBV4-2	TRBJ1-5	CASSQAQGTSNQPQHF	TGTGCCAGCAGCCAGGCACAGGGAACTAGCAATCAGCCCCAGCATTTT
TRBD1	NA	TRBV6-2/TRBV6-3	TRBJ2-7	CASRPGGTAYVGQYF	TGTGCCAGCAGGCCCGGTGGGACAGCGTACGTCGGGCAGTACTTC
TRBD1	NA	TRBV19	TRBJ2-2	CASSSYRGAGELFF	TGTGCCAGTAGTTCCTACAGGGGGGCCGGGGAGCTGTTTTTT
TRBD1	NA	TRBV6-5	TRBJ2-3	CASSFSTGGVTQYF	TGTGCCAGCAGTTTCTCCACAGGGGGCGTTACGCAGTATTTT
NA	NA	TRBV29-1	TRBJ2-1	CSVELSEGNEQFF	TGCAGCGTTGAACTCTCCGAGGGCAATGAGCAGTTCTTC
NA	NA	TRBV28	TRBJ1-1	CASSLSTRDPHITEAFF	TGTGCCAGCAGTTTGTCTACCCGGGACCCGCACATCACTGAAGCTTTCTTT
TRBD1	NA	TRBV5-4	TRBJ2-1	CASSLRQGPYNEQFF	TGTGCCAGCAGCCTTCGACAGGGACCCTACAATGAGCAGTTCTTC
NA	NA	TRBV24-1	TRBJ2-1	CATSDPGSYNEQFF	TGTGCCACCAGTGACCCCGGATCCTACAATGAGCAGTTCTTC
NA	NA	TRBV7-2	TRBJ1-1	CASSFSPRRTEAFF	TGTGCCAGCAGCTTCTCGCCCAGAAGGACTGAAGCTTTCTTT
TRBD2	NA	TRBV29-1	TRBJ2-1	CSVGSSGGPNEQFF	TGCAGCGTTGGTTCCAGCGGGGGTCCCAATGAGCAGTTCTTC
NA	NA	TRBV3-1	TRBJ2-2	CASSQDRRGATGELFF	TGTGCCAGCAGCCAAGATAGGCGAGGGGCCACCGGGGAGCTGTTTTTT
NA	NA	TRBV7-2	TRBJ1-2	CASSQDGTYGYTF	TGTGCCAGCAGCCAGGACGGGACCTATGGCTACACCTTC
NA	NA	TRBV18	TRBJ1-5	CASSPQNQPQHF	TGTGCCAGCTCACCACAGAATCAGCCCCAGCATTTT
NA	few	TRBV5-4	TRBJ2-5	CASSLGLQETQYF	TGTGCCAGCAGCTTGGGGCTCCAAGAGACCCAGTACTTC
NA	NA	TRBV19	TRBJ1-2	CASSRLDYGYTF	TGTGCCAGTAGTAGGCTAGACTATGGCTACACCTTC
TRBD2	NA	TRBV20-1	TRBJ2-7	CSAWPPSGDHEQYF	TGCAGTGCTTGGCCCCCCAGCGGGGACCACGAGCAGTACTTC
NA	NA	TRBV20-1	TRBJ1-5	CSARPDPNQPQHF	TGCAGTGCTAGACCGGACCCGAATCAGCCCCAGCATTTT
TRBD1	NA	TRBV27	TRBJ2-7	CASSQGTGTSYEQYF	TGTGCCAGCAGCCAAGGGACAGGGACCTCCTACGAGCAGTACTTC
TRBD1	NA	TRBV7-3	TRBJ1-1	CASSLTQGTGEAFF	TGTGCCAGCAGCTTAACCCAAGGGACAGGCGAAGCTTTCTTT
TRBD2	NA	TRBV27	TRBJ2-2	CASSLGLATGELFF	TGTGCCAGCAGTCTCGGACTAGCAACCGGGGAGCTGTTTTTT
NA	NA	TRBV18	TRBJ2-3	CASSPIDRSTRVYSSTDTQYF	TGTGCCAGCTCACCGATAGACCGCTCGACCAGGGTTTATTCTAGCACAGATACGCAGTATTTT
NA	NA	TRBV5-6	TRBJ2-4	CASSAGTLRDIQYF	TGTGCCAGCAGCGCCGGGACCCTCCGGGACATTCAGTACTTC
TRBD2	NA	TRBV3-1	TRBJ2-5	CASSQDFIGTREETQYF	TGTGCCAGCAGCCAAGATTTTATCGGGACTAGAGAAGAGACCCAGTACTTC
NA	NA	TRBV6-5	TRBJ1-5	CASSYGVTDVLGNQPQHF	TGTGCCAGCAGTTACGGGGTAACAGACGTATTAGGCAATCAGCCCCAGCATTTT
NA	NA	TRBV4-1	TRBJ2-1	CASSQDSSYNEQFF	TGCGCCAGCAGCCAAGATTCGTCCTACAATGAGCAGTTCTTC
NA	once	TRBV18	TRBJ2-6	CASSPPGTGANVLTF	TGTGCCAGCTCACCACCGGGAACTGGGGCCAACGTCCTGACTTTC
NA	NA	TRBV2	TRBJ1-6	CASRALRQKTPLHF	TGTGCCAGCAGGGCTCTCCGACAGAAAACACCCCTCCACTTT
NA	NA	TRBV6-6	TRBJ2-6	CASSLEQGANVLTF	TGTGCCAGCAGTTTAGAACAGGGGGCCAACGTCCTGACTTTC
NA	NA	TRBV5-1	TRBJ1-2	CASSLAQAALHGYTF	TGCGCCAGCAGCTTAGCGCAGGCCGCATTGCACGGCTACACCTTC
NA	NA	TRBV20-1	TRBJ1-1	CSARDGKRVGSAEAFF	TGCAGTGCTAGAGATGGAAAAAGGGTAGGGAGCGCTGAAGCTTTCTTT